This paragraph reports one T cell receptor (beta chain). This clone was counted between two and nine times. There is no known antigen for this receptor. No base quality information exists; no much larger clone differs at one position. CDR1 and CDR2, per the germline V gene, are SGHRS and YFSETQ. The cysteine opens and the phenylalanine closes a CDR3 of 14 amino acids. The read is trimmed to its CDR3 DNA, 42 bases read in frame from base 1. The junction carries 13 bases between V and J, which are trimmed by 4 bases and 2 bases respectively. The collaborating institutions used their own protocols to collect whole blood in K2EDTA tubes. For TCRbeta analysis, collaborators shipped samples as frozen whole blood, isolated PBMCs, or DNA extracted from either of those sample types. The data stem from a study of blood T cell repertoires in COVID-19 (dated by TCRdb to the early 2020s). Turning to the overall study: Samples from collaborators originated in the United States, Italy and Spain and spanned both the acute and convalescent phases of COVID-19. The material from the prospective study consisted of cDNA or gDNA derived from T cells, B-cell-depleted T cells, or PBMCs. Subjects who had been exposed to COVID-19, were actively infected with it, or had recovered from it provided the deeply sampled blood TCRbeta repertoires that made up the dataset. The repertoires were released in a freely available public database meant as a resource for research on the immune response to SARS-CoV-2. The samples were drawn from two sources: the first 160 participants of the ongoing ImmuneRACE study, and fewer than 1,500 subjects contributed by 6 global collaborators. The sample metadata nearly always contained a de-identified subject ID, COVID-19 status, age in years and sex. HLA class I and class II types, where available, came from metadata supplied by the sample provider rather than from assay-based typing.

TCRbeta CDR3 regions were amplified from genomic DNA by means of the immunoSEQ Assay, a bias-controlled multiplex PCR. In the original analysis: Within the assay, amplification of reference gene primers was used to estimate how many nucleated cells each sample contained. To quantify the absolute abundance of each unique TCRbeta CDR3 rearrangement, sequence reads were collapsed and filtered. For each sample, productive Simpson clonality was calculated as the square root of Simpson's diversity index across productive rearrangements. TCRdb's version of the immuneACCESS table is confined to in-frame rearrangements and falls short of the full clone set. An unresolved V gene accounts for under half of the shortfall where checked; the remainder is of unknown origin. That table furnishes V, J and clone size, whereas the DNA furnished D and trimming. The sample includes approximately 240,000 clones, with approximately 84% observed a single time. More than 4% of the sample is held by the ten biggest clonotypes.

What the research found in general, with its limitations: How much clinical and demographic metadata was included differed by source and by participant, and the metadata was provided uncurated.

This chain joins TRBV5-1 to TRBJ2-7, and possibly TRBD1, on 5 matching bases. The clonotype originates from a man aged 45-65 years with acute or convalescent COVID-19. Material: peripheral blood. The nucleotide sequence is TGCGCCAGCAGCCCCTACGACAGCCCCTACGAGCAGTACTTC. The encoded protein is CASSPYDSPYEQYF.